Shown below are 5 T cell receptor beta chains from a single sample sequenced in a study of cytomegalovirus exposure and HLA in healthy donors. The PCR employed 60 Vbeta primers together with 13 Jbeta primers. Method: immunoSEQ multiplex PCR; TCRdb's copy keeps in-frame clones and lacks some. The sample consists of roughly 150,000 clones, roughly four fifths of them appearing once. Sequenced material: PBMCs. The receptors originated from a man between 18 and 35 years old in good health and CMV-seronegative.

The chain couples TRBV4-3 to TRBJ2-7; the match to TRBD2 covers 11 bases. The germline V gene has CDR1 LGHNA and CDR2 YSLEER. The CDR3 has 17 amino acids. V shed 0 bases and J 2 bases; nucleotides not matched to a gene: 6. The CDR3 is CASSQEFASGRPYEQYF. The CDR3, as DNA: TGCGCCAGCAGCCAAGAGTTCGCTAGCGGGAGGCCCTACGAGCAGTACTTC.

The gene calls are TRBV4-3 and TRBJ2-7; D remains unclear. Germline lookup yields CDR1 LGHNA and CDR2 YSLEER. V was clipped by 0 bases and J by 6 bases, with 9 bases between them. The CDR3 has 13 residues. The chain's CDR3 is CASSQESLSEQYF. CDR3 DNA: TGCGCCAGCAGCCAAGAATCTCTATCCGAGCAGTACTTC.

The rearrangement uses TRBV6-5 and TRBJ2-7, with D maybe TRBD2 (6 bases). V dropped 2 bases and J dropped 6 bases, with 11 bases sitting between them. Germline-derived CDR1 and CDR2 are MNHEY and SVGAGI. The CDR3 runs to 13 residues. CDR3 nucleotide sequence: TGTGCCAGCAGTTACGGAGGGTGGCTCGAGCAGTACTTC. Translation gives CASSYGGWLEQYF.

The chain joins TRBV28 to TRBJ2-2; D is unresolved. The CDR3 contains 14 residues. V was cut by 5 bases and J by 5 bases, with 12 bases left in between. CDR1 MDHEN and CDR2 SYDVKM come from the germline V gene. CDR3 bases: TGTGCCAGCAGTCTGGATCTGAGGACCGGGGAGCTGTTTTTT. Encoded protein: CASSLDLRTGELFF.

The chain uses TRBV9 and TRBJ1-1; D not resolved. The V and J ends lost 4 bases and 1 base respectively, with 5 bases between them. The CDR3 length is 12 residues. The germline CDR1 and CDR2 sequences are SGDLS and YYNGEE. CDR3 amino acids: CASSKQNTEAFF. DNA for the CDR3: TGTGCCAGCAGCAAACAGAACACTGAAGCTTTCTTT.